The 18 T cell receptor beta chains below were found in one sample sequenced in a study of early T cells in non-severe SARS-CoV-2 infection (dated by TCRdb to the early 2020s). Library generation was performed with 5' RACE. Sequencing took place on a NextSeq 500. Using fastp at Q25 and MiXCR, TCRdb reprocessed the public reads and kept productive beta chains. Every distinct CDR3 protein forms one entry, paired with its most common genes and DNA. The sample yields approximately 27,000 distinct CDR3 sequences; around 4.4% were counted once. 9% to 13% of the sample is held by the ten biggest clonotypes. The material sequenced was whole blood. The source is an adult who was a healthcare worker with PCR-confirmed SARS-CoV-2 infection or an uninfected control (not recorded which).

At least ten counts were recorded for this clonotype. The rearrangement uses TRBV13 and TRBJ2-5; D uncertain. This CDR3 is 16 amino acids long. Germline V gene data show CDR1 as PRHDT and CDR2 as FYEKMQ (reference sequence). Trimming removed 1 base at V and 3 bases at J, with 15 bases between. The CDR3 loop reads CASSLDRGQEKETQYF. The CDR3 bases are TGTGCCAGCAGCTTAGACAGAGGTCAAGAGAAAGAGACCCAGTACTTC.

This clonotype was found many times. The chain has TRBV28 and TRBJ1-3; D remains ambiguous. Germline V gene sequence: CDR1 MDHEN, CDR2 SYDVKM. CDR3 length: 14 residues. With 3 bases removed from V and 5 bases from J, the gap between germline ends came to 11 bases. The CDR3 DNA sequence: TGTGCCAGCAGTTTGTCGGACGTAAGAAACACCATATATTTT. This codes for CASSLSDVRNTIYF.

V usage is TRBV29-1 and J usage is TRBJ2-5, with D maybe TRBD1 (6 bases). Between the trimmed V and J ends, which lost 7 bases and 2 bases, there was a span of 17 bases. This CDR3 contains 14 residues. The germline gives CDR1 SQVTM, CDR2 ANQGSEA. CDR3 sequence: CSARSRQEQETQYF. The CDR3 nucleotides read TGCAGCGCTCGAAGCCGACAGGAACAAGAGACCCAGTACTTC.

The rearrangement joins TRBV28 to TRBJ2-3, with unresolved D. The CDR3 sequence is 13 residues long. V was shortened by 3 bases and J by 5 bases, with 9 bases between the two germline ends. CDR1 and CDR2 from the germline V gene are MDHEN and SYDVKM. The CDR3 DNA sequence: TGTGCCAGCAGTTTTCATAGTGGAGATACGCAGTATTTT. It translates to CASSFHSGDTQYF.

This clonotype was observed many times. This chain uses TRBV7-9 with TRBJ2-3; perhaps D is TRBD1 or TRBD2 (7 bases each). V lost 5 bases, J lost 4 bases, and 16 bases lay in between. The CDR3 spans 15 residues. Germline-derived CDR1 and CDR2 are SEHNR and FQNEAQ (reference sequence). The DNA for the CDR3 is TGTGCCAGCAGCAAGCGGGACAGATTTTCAGATACGCAGTATTTT. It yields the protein CASSKRDRFSDTQYF.

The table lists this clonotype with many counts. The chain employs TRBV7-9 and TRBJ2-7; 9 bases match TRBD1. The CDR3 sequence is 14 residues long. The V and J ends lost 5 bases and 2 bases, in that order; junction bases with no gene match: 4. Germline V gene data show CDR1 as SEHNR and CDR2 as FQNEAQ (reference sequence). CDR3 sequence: CASSARQGAYEQYF. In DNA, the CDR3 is TGTGCCAGCAGCGCCCGACAGGGGGCCTACGAGCAGTACTTC.

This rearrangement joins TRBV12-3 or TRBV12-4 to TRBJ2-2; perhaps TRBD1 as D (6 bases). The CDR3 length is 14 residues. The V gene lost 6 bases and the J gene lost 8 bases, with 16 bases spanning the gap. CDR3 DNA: TGTGCCAGCAGCGACAGGCCCGGGGCTGGGGAGCTGTTTTTT. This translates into CASSDRPGAGELFF.

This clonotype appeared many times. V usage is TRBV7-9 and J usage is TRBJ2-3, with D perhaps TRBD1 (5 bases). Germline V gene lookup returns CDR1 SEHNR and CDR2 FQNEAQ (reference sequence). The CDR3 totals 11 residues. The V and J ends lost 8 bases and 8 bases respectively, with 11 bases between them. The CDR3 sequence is CASEGAATQYF. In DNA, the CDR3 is TGTGCCAGCGAAGGGGCGGCTACGCAGTATTTT.

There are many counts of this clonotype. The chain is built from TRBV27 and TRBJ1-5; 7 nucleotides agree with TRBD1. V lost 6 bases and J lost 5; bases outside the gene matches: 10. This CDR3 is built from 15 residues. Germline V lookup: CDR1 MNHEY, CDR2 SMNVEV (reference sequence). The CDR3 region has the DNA TGTGCCAGCAGACCCCTCCGGGACAGCGATCAGCCCCAGCATTTT. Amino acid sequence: CASRPLRDSDQPQHF.

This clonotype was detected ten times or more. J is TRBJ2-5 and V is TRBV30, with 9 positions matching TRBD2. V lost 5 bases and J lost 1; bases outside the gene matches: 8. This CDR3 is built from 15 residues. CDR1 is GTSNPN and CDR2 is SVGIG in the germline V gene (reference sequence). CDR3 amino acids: CAWGSLAGSQETQYF. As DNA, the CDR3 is TGTGCCTGGGGGTCCCTAGCGGGAAGCCAAGAGACCCAGTACTTC.

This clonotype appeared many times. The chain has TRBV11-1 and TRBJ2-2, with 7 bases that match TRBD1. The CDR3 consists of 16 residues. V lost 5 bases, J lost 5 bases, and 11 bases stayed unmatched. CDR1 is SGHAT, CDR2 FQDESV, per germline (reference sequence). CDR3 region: CASSPGTRGLTGELFF. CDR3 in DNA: TGTGCCAGCAGCCCCGGGACAAGGGGGCTAACCGGGGAGCTGTTTTTT.

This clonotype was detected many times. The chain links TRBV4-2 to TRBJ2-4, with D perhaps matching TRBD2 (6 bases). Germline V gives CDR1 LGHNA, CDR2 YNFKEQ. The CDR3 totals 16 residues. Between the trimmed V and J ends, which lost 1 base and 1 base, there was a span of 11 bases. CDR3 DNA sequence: TGTGCCAGCAGCCAAGGCGGGGTTTCTGCCAAAAACATTCAGTACTTC. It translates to CASSQGGVSAKNIQYF.

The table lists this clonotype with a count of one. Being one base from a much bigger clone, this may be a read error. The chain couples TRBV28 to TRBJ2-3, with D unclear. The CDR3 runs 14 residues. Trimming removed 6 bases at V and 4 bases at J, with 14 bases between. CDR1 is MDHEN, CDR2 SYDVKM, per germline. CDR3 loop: CASSKNSGADTQYF. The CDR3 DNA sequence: TGTGCCAGCAGCAAGAATTCAGGCGCAGATACGCAGTATTTT.

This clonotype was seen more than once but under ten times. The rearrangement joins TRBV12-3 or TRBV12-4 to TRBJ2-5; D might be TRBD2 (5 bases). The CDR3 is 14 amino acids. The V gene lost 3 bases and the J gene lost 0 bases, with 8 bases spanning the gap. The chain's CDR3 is CASSFSGYQETQYF. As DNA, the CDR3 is TGTGCCAGCAGTTTCTCGGGGTACCAAGAGACCCAGTACTTC.

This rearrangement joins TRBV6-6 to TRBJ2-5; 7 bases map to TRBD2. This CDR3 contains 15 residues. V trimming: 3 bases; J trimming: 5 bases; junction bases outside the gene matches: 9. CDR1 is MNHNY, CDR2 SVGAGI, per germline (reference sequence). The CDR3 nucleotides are TGTGCCAGCAGTTATGGGGGGGTCCCGTTTGAGACCCAGTACTTC. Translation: CASSYGGVPFETQYF.

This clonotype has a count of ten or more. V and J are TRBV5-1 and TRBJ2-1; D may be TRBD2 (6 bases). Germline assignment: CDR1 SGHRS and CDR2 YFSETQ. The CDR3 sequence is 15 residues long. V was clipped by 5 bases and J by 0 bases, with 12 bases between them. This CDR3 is CASSSDGSSYNEQFF. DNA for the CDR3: TGCGCCAGCAGTTCAGACGGGAGCTCCTACAATGAGCAGTTCTTC.

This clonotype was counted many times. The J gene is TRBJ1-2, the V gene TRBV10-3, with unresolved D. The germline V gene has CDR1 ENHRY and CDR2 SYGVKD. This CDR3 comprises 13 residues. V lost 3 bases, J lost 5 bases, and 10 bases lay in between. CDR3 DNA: TGTGCCATCAGTGAAGACATTTTATATGGCTACACCTTC. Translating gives CAISEDILYGYTF.

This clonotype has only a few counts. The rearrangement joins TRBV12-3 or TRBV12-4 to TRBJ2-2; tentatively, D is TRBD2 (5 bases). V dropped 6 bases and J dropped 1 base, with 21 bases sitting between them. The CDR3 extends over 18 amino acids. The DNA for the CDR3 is TGTGCCAGCAGCTCCATCACTAGTTCCCCAAAGAACACCGGGGAGCTGTTTTTT. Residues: CASSSITSSPKNTGELFF.